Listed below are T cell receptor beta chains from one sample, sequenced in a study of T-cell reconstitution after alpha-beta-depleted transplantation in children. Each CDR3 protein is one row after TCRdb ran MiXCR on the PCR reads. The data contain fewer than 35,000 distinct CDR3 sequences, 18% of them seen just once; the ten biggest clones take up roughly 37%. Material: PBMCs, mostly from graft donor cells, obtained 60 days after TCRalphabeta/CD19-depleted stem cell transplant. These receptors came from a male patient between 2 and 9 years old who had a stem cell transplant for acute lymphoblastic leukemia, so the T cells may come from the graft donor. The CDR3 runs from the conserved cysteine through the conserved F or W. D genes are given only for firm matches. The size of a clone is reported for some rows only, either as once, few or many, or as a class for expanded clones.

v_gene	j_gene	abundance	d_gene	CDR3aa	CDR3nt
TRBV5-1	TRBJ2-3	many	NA	CASSLTGRGDTQYF	TGCGCCAGCAGCTTGACAGGGCGAGGAGATACGCAGTATTTT
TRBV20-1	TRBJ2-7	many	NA	CSARGAGLTHEQYF	TGCAGTGCTAGAGGGGCGGGGTTGACCCACGAGCAGTACTTC
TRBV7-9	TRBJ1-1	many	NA	CASSLDRDTEAFF	TGTGCCAGCAGCTTAGACAGGGACACTGAAGCTTTCTTT
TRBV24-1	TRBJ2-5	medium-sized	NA	CATSEQETQYF	TGTGCCACCAGTGAACAAGAGACCCAGTACTTC
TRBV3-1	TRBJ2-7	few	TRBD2	CASSQVWVAGDLSYEQYF	TGTGCCAGCAGCCAAGTCTGGGTAGCGGGAGACTTGAGCTACGAGCAGTACTTC
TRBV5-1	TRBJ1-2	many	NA	CASSRDEGDYGYTF	TGCGCCAGCAGCCGGGACGAGGGGGACTATGGCTACACCTTC
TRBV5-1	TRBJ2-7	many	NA	CASSSSPYEQYF	TGCGCCAGCAGCAGTAGTCCCTACGAGCAGTACTTC
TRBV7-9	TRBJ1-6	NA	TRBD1	CASSFQGADSPLHF	TGTGCCAGCAGCTTCCAGGGGGCGGATTCACCCCTCCACTTT
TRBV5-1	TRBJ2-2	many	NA	CASSLSGAPDTGELFF	TGCGCCAGCAGCTTGTCTGGGGCCCCGGACACCGGGGAGCTGTTTTTT
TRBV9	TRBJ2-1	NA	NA	CASSGGSGSYNEQFF	TGTGCCAGCAGCGGGGGGTCTGGCTCCTACAATGAGCAGTTCTTC
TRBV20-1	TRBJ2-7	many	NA	CSPTPRTADSYEQYF	TGCAGCCCTACCCCCCGGACGGCGGACTCCTACGAGCAGTACTTC
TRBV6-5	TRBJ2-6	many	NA	CASSYSGTSGANVLTF	TGTGCCAGCAGTTACTCGGGTACCTCTGGGGCCAACGTCCTGACTTTC
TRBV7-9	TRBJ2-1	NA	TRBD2	CASSLGSPLGGSRFF	TGTGCCAGCAGCTTAGGCTCCCCTCTTGGCGGGAGTCGGTTCTTC
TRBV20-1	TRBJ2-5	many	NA	CSAPYSGVQETQYF	TGCAGTGCCCCTTATAGCGGAGTACAAGAGACCCAGTACTTC
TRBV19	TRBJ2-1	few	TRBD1	CASRGQGVNEQFF	TGTGCCAGTAGAGGACAGGGGGTCAATGAGCAGTTCTTC
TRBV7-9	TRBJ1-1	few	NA	CASSHSGLSEAFF	TGTGCCAGCAGCCACTCGGGACTATCTGAAGCTTTCTTT
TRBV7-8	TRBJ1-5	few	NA	CASSLVRVNQPQHF	TGTGCCAGCAGCTTAGTCAGGGTTAATCAGCCCCAGCATTTT
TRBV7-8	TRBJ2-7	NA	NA	CASSTPQTAYVEQYF	TGTGCCAGCAGCACACCCCAAACAGCTTACGTCGAGCAGTACTTC
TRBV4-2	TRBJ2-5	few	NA	CASSQVLGGAEETQYF	TGTGCCAGCAGCCAAGTATTGGGGGGGGCCGAAGAGACCCAGTACTTC
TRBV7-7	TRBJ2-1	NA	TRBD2	CASSPGTSGRDEQFF	TGTGCCAGCAGCCCCGGGACTAGCGGGAGGGATGAGCAGTTCTTC
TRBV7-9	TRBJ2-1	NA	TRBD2	CASSLGSGRTRDNEQFF	TGTGCCAGCAGCTTAGGGAGCGGGAGGACGCGAGACAATGAGCAGTTCTTC
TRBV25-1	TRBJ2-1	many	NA	CASSEDGHYNEQFF	TGTGCCAGCAGTGAAGACGGACACTACAATGAGCAGTTCTTC
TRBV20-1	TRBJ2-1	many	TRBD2	CSARDSVGRGNEQFF	TGCAGTGCTAGAGATTCCGTGGGGCGGGGGAATGAGCAGTTCTTC
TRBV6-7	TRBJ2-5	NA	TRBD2	CASNISWPGSGAQETQYF	TGTGCCAGCAATATCTCGTGGCCCGGCAGCGGGGCCCAAGAGACCCAGTACTTC
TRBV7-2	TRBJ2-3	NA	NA	CASSLAGVLSTDTQYF	TGTGCCAGCAGCCTAGCAGGGGTGTTGAGCACAGATACGCAGTATTTT
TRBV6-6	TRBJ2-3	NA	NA	CASSRPGDTQYF	TGTGCCAGCAGCAGACCCGGGGATACGCAGTATTTT
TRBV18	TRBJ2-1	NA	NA	CASSPHNEQFF	TGTGCCAGCTCACCACATAATGAGCAGTTCTTC
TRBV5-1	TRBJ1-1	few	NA	CASSLVAGLNTEAFF	TGCGCCAGCAGCTTGGTGGCGGGTTTGAACACTGAAGCTTTCTTT
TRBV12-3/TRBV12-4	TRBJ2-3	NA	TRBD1	CASTSDREGSDTQYF	TGTGCCAGCACTTCGGACAGGGAAGGATCAGATACGCAGTATTTT
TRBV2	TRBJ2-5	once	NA	CASLLRDSQETQYF	TGTGCCTCACTCCTCAGGGACTCGCAAGAGACCCAGTACTTC
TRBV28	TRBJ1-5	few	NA	CASSLVTSNQPQHF	TGTGCCAGCAGTTTAGTGACTTCCAATCAGCCCCAGCATTTT